The source of this T cell receptor beta chain is a study of Ad26.COV2.S vaccination and SARS-CoV-2 variants. Overall study context: The authors gave Ad26.COV2.S intramuscularly, either once or twice 56 days apart.

Treatment here: about 20 received Ad26.COV2.S at low or high dose, single or two shots; several received placebo; per-sample allocation not given. The investigators took samples on day 63 after the first vaccine or placebo injection. This person who donated was an adult of 18-55 years in Boston. Vaccination employed an Ad26 vector expressing the Wuhan-strain SARS-CoV-2 spike. J gave up 5 bases and V 4 bases, and 0 bases lay outside the gene matches. Per germline, CDR1 SGHTA and CDR2 FQGNSA. The CDR3 loop spans 12 amino acids. Assay: immunoSEQ multiplex PCR; the TCRdb copy retains only in-frame clones and omits some. The table lists around 420,000 clones, roughly 90% of them singletons. General study points: The study found higher spike-specific TCR breadth in vaccine than placebo recipients.

Notes on this clone: Its antigen is still unknown.

The specimen comprised peripheral blood, sampled in a trial of Ad26.COV2.S vaccine versus placebo. The V gene is TRBV7-2, the J gene TRBJ2-5; 8 bases fit TRBD2. This TCR came from a person aged 18-60 years who received the Ad26.COV2.S COVID-19 vaccine or a placebo. The CDR3 DNA is TGTGCCAGCAGCTCTAGCGGGGAGACCCAGTACTTC. Its protein is CASSSSGETQYF.